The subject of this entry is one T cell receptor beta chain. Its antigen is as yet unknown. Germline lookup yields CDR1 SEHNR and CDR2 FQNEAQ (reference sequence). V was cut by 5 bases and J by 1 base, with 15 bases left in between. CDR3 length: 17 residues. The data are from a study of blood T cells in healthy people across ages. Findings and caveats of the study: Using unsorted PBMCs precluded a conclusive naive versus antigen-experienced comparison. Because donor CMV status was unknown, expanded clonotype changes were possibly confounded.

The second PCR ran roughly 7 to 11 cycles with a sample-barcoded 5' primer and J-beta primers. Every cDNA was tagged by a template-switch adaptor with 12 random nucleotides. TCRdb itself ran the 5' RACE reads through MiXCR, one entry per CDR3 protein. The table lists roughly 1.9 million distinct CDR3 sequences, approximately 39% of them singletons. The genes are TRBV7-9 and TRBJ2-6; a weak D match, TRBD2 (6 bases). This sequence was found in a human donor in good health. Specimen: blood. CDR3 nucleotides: TGTGCCAGCAGCCTAATTCCGGGGGAATCTGGGGCCAACGTCCTGACTTTC. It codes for CASSLIPGESGANVLTF.